This T cell receptor (beta chain) was retrieved from a study of blood T cells in healthy people across ages. Study as a whole: Using template switching, researchers captured about one barcoded beta molecule for each two T cells. Study-level points and caveats: Measured against age, TCR beta diversity per million T cells decreased in a roughly linear manner. Strong correlation was found linking TCR beta diversity to naive T cell percentage.

The V gene's germline CDR1 is MDHEN and CDR2 SYDVKM. The CDR3 consists of 15 residues. The V segment lost 7 bases and the J segment 7 bases; nucleotides outside the gene matches: 11. It was with a sample-barcoded 5' primer and a J-beta primer mix that a second PCR of about 6 to 12 cycles was run. MiXCR, run by TCRdb on the 5' RACE reads, gives a single entry per CDR3 protein. Among about 1.7 million distinct CDR3 sequences, under 30% were seen once, and the ten largest hold around 7.7%. This clonotype was seen more than once but under ten times. Its matching antigen is unknown. For every donor, a draw yielded around 10 milliliters of peripheral blood.

The sample taken for sequencing was blood. The sequence derives from a woman aged 30 to 39 in good health. This chain uses TRBV28 with TRBJ1-2, with 11 nucleotides matching TRBD1. The CDR3 protein is CASTFQDRGRPGYTF. For the CDR3, the DNA is TGTGCCAGCACTTTTCAGGACAGGGGGCGTCCTGGCTACACCTTC.